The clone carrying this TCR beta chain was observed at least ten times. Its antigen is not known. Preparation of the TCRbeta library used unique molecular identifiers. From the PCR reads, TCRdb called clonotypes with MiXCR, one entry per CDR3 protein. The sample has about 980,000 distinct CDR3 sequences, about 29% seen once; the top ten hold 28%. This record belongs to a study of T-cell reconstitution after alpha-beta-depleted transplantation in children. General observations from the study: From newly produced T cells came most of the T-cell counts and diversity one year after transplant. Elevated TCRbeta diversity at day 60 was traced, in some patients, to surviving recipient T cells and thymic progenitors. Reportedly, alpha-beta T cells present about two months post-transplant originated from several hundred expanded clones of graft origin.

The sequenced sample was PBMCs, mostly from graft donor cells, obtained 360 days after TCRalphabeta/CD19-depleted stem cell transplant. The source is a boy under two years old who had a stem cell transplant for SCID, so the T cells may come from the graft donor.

The CDR3 is CATEGKLPYEQYF. CDR3 DNA: TGTGCCACCGAGGGGAAACTGCCCTACGAGCAGTACTTC. The rearrangement uses TRBV24-1 and TRBJ2-7, with D perhaps matching TRBD1 or TRBD2 (5 bases each). The V and J ends lost 9 bases and 2 bases respectively, with 13 bases between them. CDR1 is KGHDR, CDR2 SFDVKD, per germline. CDR3 length: 13 amino acids.